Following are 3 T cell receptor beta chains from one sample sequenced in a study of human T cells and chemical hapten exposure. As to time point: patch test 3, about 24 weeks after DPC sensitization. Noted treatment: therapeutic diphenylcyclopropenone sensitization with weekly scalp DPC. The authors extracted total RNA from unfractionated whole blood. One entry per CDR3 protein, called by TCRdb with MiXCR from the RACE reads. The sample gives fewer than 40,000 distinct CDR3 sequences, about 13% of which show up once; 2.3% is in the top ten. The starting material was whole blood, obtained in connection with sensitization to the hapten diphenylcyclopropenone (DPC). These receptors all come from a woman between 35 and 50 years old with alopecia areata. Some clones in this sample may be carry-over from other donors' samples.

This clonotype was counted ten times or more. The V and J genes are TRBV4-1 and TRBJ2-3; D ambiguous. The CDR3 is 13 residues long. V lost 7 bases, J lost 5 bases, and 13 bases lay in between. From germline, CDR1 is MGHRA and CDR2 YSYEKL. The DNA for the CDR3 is TGCGCCAGCATGGGCCCCAAGGGAGATACGCAGTATTTT. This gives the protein CASMGPKGDTQYF.

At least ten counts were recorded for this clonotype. The CDR3 sequence: CASSKAANTGELFF. The CDR3 DNA reads as TGTGCCAGCAGCAAGGCCGCCAACACCGGGGAGCTGTTTTTT. This chain joins TRBV11-2 and TRBJ2-2; D remains ambiguous. With 5 bases removed from V and 2 bases from J, the gap between germline ends came to 9 bases. Germline lookup yields CDR1 SGHAT and CDR2 FQNNGV. CDR3 length: 14 amino acids.

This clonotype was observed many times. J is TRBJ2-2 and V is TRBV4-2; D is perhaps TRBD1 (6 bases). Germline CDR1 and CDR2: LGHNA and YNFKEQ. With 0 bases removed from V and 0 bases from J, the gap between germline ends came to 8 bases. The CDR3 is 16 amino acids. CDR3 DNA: TGTGCCAGCAGCCAAGATGGGACAACGAACACCGGGGAGCTGTTTTTT. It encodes CASSQDGTTNTGELFF.